These T cell receptor beta chains were read from a single sample in a study of identifying expanded T cells in peripheral blood. Some clones are missing from TCRdb's copy, which holds only in-frame ones; the method was immunoSEQ multiplex PCR. Of around 94,000 clones listed, approximately 90% were seen once; the top ten hold less than 15%. The sequenced sample consisted of blood. These receptors originate from a person aged 18 to 75 in good health. CDR3s include the opening cysteine and the closing phenylalanine or tryptophan. The D gene is left open where the match is weak. Only some rows state a clone size, as once, few, many or a class for expanded clones.

>TRBV30|TRBJ2-5|TRBD1|14|.
CAWSGTGGPETQYF
TGTGCCTGGAGTGGGACAGGGGGCCCGGAGACCCAGTACTTC
>TRBV5-1|TRBJ1-2|TRBD1|12|once
CASSFEGAGYTF
TGCGCCAGCAGCTTTGAGGGGGCCGGCTACACCTTC
>TRBV4-2|TRBJ1-3|.|17|.
CASSQDGSGALRNTIYF
TGTGCCAGCAGCCAAGATGGGAGCGGGGCCCTCAGAAACACCATATATTTT
>TRBV7-9|TRBJ1-1|.|15|.
CASSRQISDNTEAFF
TGTGCCAGCAGCCGACAGATCAGTGATAACACTGAAGCTTTCTTT
>TRBV2|TRBJ1-3|.|13|.
CASKFLSGNTIYF
TGTGCCAGCAAATTTCTCTCTGGAAACACCATATATTTT
>TRBV28|TRBJ1-1|TRBD1|16|.
CASSLWTGGLRTEAFF
TGTGCCAGCAGTTTATGGACAGGGGGCTTAAGGACTGAAGCTTTCTTT
>TRBV5-1|TRBJ2-3|.|14|.
CASSPGQITDTQYF
TGCGCCAGCAGCCCCGGACAGATCACAGATACGCAGTATTTT
>TRBV7-2|TRBJ2-2|.|14|.
CASSLNQGAGELFF
TGTGCCAGCAGCTTAAATCAGGGTGCCGGGGAGCTGTTTTTT
>TRBV7-9|TRBJ2-1|.|15|.
CASSRGGVPHNEQFF
TGTGCCAGCAGTAGGGGGGGAGTTCCGCACAATGAGCAGTTCTTC
>TRBV2|TRBJ2-1|.|14|.
CASSEKETHNEQFF
TGTGCCAGCAGTGAAAAAGAAACCCACAATGAGCAGTTCTTC